This T cell receptor beta chain came from a study of cytomegalovirus exposure and HLA in healthy donors. Overall study findings and caveats: Association with HLA alleles at 0.05 false discovery rate was found for 15,000 or so TCR beta sequences in a later analysis.

The CDR3 consists of 15 residues. With 7 bases clipped from V and 0 bases from J, the junction kept 4 bases outside the gene matches. Germline CDR1 reads SGHDT; CDR2 reads YYEEEE. With respect to this clone: The antigen remains undetermined.

Amplification used 60 Vbeta primers and 13 Jbeta primers. Sequencing used immunoSEQ multiplex PCR; TCRdb keeps in-frame clones, though not all of them. The table has around 94,000 clones, around 84% seen once; the top ten hold roughly 4.2%. The genes are TRBV5-6 and TRBJ2-6, with 7 positions matching TRBD2. Sequencing input: PBMCs. The TCR sequence derives from a woman aged 40 to 49 in good health and CMV-seropositive. For the CDR3, the DNA is TGTGCCAGCTCCCGCGGGAGCTCTGGGGCCAACGTCCTGACTTTC. Residues: CASSRGSSGANVLTF.